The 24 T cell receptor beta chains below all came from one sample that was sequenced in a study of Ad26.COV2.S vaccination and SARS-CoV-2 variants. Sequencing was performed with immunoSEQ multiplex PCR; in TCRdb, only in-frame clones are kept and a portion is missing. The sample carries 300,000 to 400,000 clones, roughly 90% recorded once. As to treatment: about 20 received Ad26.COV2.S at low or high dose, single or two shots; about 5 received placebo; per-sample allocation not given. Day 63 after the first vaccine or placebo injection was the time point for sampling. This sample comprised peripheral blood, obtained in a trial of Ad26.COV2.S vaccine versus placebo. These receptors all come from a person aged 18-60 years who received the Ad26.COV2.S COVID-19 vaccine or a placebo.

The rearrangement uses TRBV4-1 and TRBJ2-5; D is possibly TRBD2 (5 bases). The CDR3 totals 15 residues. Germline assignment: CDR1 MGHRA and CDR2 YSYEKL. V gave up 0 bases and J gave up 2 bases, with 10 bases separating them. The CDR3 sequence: CASSQDKRLQETQYF. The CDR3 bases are TGCGCCAGCAGCCAAGATAAGCGGTTACAAGAGACCCAGTACTTC.

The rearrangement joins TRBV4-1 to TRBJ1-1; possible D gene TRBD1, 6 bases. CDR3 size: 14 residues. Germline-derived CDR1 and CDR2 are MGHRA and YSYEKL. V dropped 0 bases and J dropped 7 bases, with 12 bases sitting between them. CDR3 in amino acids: CASSQDRGLGEAFF. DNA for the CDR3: TGCGCCAGCAGCCAAGATCGGGGGCTTGGTGAAGCTTTCTTT.

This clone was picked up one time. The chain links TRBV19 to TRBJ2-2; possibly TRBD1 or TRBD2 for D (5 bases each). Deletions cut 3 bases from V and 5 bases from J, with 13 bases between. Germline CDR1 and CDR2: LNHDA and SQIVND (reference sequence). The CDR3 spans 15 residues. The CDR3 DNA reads TGTGCCAGTAGTATTCCCGGGACCTTTACCGGGGAGCTGTTTTTT. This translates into CASSIPGTFTGELFF.

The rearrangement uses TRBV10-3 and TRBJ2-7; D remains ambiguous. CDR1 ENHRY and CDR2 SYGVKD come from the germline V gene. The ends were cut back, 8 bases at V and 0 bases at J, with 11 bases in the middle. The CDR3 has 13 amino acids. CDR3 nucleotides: TGTGCCATCTCTAAGGACGGCTCCTACGAGCAGTACTTC. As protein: CAISKDGSYEQYF.

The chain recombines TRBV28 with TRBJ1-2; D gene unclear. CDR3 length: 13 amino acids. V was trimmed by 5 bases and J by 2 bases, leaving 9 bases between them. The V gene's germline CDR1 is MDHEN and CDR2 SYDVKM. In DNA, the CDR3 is TGTGCCAGCAGTACGGACTTCAACTATGGCTACACCTTC. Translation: CASSTDFNYGYTF.

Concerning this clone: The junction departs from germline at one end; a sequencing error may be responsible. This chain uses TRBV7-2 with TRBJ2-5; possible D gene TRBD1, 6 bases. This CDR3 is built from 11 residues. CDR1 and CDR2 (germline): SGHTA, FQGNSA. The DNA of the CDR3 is TGTGCCAGCAGCTTAACCGGGACAAAAGACTTC. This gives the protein CASSLTGTKDF.

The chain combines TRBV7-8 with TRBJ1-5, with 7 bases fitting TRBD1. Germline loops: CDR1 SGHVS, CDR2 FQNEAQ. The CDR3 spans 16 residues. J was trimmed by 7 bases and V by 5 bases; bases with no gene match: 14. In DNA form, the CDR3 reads TGTGCCAGCAGCCTCAGAGGGGGCAACAATTGGCAGCCCCAGCATTTT. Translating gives CASSLRGGNNWQPQHF.

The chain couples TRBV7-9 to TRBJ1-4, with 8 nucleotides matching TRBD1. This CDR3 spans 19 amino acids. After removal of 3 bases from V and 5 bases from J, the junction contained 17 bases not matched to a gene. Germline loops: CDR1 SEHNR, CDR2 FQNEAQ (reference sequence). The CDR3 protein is CASSFGQGGTFSKNEKLFF. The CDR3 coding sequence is TGTGCCAGCAGCTTCGGACAGGGAGGCACTTTTTCTAAAAATGAAAAACTGTTTTTT. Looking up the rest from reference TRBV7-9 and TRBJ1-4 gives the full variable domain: DTGVSQNPRHKITKRGQNVTFRCDPISEHNRLYWYRQTLGQGPEFLTYFQNEAQLEKSRLLSDRFSAERPKGSFSTLEIQRTEQGDSAMYLCASSFGQGGTFSKNEKLFFGSGTQLSVL.

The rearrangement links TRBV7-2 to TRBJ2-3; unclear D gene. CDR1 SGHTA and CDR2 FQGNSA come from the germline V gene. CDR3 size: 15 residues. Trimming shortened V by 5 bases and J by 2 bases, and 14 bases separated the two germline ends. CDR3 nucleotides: TGTGCCAGCAGCCTTACTGGGTCAGACACAGATACGCAGTATTTT. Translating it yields CASSLTGSDTDTQYF.

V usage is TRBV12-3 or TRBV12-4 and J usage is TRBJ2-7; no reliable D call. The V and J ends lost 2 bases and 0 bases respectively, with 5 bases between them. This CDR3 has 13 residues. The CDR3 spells CASSLWNSYEQYF. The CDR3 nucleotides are TGTGCCAGCAGTTTATGGAACTCCTACGAGCAGTACTTC.

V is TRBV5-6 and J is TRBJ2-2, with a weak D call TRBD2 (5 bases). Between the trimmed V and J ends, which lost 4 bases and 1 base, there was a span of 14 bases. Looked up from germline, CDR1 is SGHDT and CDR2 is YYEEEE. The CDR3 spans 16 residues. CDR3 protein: CASSRVSAVNTGELFF. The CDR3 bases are TGTGCCAGCAGCAGGGTTAGCGCCGTGAACACCGGGGAGCTGTTTTTT.

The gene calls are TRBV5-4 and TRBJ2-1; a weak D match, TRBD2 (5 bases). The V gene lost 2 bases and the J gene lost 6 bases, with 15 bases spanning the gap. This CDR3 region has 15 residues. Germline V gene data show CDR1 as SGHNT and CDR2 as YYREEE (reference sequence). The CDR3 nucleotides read TGTGCCAGCAGCTTCGGGGTGGGTGGGAGCAATGAGCAGTTCTTC. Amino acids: CASSFGVGGSNEQFF.

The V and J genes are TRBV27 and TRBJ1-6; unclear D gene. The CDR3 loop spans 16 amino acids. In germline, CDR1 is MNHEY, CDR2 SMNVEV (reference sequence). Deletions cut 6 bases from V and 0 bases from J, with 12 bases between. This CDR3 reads CASSSGPYSYNSPLHF. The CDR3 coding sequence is TGTGCCAGCAGCTCCGGGCCTTACTCCTATAATTCACCCCTCCACTTT.

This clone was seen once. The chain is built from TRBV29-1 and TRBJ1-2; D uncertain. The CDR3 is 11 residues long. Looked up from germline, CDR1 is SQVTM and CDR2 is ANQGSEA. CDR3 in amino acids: CTATVMGERTF. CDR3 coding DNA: TGCACCGCAACTGTCATGGGTGAACGCACCTTC.

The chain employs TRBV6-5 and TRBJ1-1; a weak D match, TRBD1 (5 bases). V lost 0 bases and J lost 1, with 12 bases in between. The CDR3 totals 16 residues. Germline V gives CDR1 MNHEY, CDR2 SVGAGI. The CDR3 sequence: CASSYSTRGPNTEAFF. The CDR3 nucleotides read TGTGCCAGCAGTTACTCTACTAGGGGACCGAACACTGAAGCTTTCTTT.

The CDR3 spells CASSPTGYNNSPLHF. The CDR3 bases are TGTGCCAGCAGTCCTACAGGGTATAATAATTCACCCCTCCACTTT. The V gene is TRBV25-1, the J gene TRBJ1-6; D is perhaps TRBD1 (6 bases). The CDR3 extends over 15 amino acids. Trimming took 5 bases from V and 5 from J, leaving 13 bases between them. Germline loops: CDR1 MGHDK, CDR2 SYGVNS.

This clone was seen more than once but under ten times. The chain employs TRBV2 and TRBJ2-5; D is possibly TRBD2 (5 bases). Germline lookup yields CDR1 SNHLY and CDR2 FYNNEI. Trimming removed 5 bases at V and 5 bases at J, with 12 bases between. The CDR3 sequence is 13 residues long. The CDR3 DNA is TGTGCCAGCAGTACGGACTCCGGGGAGACCCAGTACTTC. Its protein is CASSTDSGETQYF.

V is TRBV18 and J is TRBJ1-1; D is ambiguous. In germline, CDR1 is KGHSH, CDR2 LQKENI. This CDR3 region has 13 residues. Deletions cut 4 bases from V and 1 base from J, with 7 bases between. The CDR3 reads CASSQGENTEAFF. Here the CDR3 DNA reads TGTGCCAGCTCACAGGGCGAGAACACTGAAGCTTTCTTT.

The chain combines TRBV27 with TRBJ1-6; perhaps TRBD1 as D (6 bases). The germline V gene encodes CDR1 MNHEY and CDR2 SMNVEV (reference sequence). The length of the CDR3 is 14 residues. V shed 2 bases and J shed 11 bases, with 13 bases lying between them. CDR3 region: CASSLTPGVPPLHF. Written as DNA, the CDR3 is TGTGCCAGCAGTTTAACCCCAGGGGTCCCACCCCTCCACTTT.

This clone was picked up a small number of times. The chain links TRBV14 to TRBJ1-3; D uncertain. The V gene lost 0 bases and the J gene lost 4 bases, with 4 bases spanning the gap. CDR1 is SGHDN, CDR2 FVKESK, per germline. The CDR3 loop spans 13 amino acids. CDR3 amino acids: CASSQEQGNTIYF. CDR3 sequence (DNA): TGTGCCAGCAGCCAAGAACAGGGAAACACCATATATTTT.

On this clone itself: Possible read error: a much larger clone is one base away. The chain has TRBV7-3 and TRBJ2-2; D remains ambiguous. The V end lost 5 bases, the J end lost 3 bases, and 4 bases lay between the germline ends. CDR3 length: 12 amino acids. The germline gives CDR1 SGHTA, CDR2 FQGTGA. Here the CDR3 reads CASSQYTGELFF. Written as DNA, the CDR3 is TGTGCCAGCAGCCAGTACACCGGGGAGCTGTTTTTT.

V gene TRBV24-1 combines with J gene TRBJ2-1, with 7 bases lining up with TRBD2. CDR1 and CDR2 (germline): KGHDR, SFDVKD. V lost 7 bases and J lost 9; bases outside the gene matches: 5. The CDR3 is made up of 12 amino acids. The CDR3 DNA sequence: TGTGCCACCAGGGGTTCGGGGGGTGAGCAGTTCTTC. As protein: CATRGSGGEQFF.

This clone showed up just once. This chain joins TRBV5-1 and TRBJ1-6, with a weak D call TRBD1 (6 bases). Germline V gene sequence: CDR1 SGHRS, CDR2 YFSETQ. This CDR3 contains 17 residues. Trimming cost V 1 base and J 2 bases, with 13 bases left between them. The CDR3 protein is CASSLTDSGAYNSPLHF. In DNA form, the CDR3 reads TGCGCCAGCAGCTTGACGGATTCAGGGGCCTATAATTCACCCCTCCACTTT. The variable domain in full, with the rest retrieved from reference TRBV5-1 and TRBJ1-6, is KAGVTQTPRYLIKTRGQQVTLSCSPISGHRSVSWYQQTPGQGLQFLFEYFSETQRNKGNFPGRFSGRQFSNSRSEMNVSTLELGDSALYLCASSLTDSGAYNSPLHFGNGTRLTVT.

The CDR3 is CASSQRTASYNEQFF. The CDR3 DNA reads as TGTGCCAGCAGCCAACGGACAGCGTCCTACAATGAGCAGTTCTTC. V is TRBV6-5 and J is TRBJ2-1; a weak D match, TRBD1 (6 bases). There are 15 residues in the CDR3. V dropped 6 bases and J dropped 1 base, with 13 bases sitting between them. Germline assignment: CDR1 MNHEY and CDR2 SVGAGI.